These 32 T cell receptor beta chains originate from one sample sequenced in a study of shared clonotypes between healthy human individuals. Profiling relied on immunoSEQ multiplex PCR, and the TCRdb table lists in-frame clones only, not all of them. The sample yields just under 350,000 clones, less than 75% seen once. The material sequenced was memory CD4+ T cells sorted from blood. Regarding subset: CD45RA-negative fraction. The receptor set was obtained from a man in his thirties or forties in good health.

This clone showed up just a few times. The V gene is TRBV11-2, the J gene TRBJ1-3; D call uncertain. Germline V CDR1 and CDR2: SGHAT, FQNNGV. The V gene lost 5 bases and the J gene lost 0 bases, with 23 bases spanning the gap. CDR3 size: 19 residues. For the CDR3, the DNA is TGTGCCAGCAGCCTGCTTTCTCTAACCAGACTGGACTCTGGAAACACCATATATTTT. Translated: CASSLLSLTRLDSGNTIYF.

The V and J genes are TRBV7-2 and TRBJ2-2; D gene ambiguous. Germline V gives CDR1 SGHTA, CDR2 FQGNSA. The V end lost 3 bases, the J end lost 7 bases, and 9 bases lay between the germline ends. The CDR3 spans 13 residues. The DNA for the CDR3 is TGTGCCAGCAGCTTCCGCAGTGGCGGGGAGCTGTTTTTT. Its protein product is CASSFRSGGELFF.

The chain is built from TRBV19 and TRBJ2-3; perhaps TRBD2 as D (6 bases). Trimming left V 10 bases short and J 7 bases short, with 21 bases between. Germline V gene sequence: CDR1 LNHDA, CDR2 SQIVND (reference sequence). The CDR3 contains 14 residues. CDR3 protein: CATLAGSAQNTQYF. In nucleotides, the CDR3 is TGTGCCACCCTCGCCGGGAGTGCCCAGAATACGCAGTATTTT.

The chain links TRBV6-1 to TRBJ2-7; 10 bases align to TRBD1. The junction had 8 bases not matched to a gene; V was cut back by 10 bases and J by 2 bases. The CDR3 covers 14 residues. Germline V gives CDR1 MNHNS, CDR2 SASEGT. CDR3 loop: CATCPGTGAYEQYF. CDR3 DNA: TGTGCCACCTGCCCCGGGACAGGGGCCTACGAGCAGTACTTC.

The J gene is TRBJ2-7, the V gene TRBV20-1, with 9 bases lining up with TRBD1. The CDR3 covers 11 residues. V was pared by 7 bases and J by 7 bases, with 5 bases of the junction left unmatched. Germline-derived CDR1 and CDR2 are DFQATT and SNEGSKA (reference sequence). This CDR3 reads CSEGQGGEQYF. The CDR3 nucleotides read TGCAGTGAGGGACAGGGTGGGGAGCAGTACTTC.

CDR3 bases: TGTGCCAGCAGCTTATTCCGACTAGCGGGGTACAATGAGCAGTTCTTC. Translating gives CASSLFRLAGYNEQFF. The genes are TRBV7-9 and TRBJ2-1, with 11 nucleotides matching TRBD2. CDR3 size: 16 residues. With V trimmed by 2 bases and J by 4 bases, 4 bases remained unmatched. Germline assignment: CDR1 SEHNR and CDR2 FQNEAQ (reference sequence). Full variable domain (outside the CDR3, taken from reference TRBV7-9 and TRBJ2-1): DTGVSQNPRHKITKRGQNVTFRCDPISEHNRLYWYRQTLGQGPEFLTYFQNEAQLEKSRLLSDRFSAERPKGSFSTLEIQRTEQGDSAMYLCASSLFRLAGYNEQFFGPGTRLTVL.

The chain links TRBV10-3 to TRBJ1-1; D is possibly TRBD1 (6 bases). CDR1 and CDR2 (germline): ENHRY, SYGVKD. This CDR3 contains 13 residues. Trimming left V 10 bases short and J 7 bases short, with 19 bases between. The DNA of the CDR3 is TGTGCCACTTCGAACAGGGATAATAGTGAAGCTTTCTTT. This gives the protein CATSNRDNSEAFF.

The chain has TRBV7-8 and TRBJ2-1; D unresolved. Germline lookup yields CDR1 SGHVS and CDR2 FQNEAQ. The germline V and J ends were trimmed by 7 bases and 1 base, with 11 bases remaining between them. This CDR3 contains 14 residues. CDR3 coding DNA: TGTGCCAGCAACCTGGCGGCGTCCTACAATGAGCAGTTCTTC. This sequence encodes CASNLAASYNEQFF. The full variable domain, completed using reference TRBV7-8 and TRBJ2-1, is GAGVSQSPRYKVAKRGQDVALRCDPISGHVSLFWYQQALGQGPEFLTYFQNEAQLDKSGLPSDRFFAERPEGSVSTLKIQRTQQEDSAVYLCASNLAASYNEQFFGPGTRLTVL.

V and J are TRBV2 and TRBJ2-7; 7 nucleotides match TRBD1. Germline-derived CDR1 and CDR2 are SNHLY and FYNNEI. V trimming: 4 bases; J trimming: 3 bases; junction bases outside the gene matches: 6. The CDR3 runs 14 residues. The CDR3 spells CASSVIGGGYEQYF. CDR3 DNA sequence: TGTGCCAGCAGTGTAATAGGGGGCGGCTACGAGCAGTACTTC.

This chain's CDR3 is CASSLDAGKSSYEQYF. The CDR3 nucleotides are TGCGCCAGCAGCTTGGATGCGGGTAAAAGCTCCTACGAGCAGTACTTC. The J gene is TRBJ2-7, the V gene TRBV5-1, with D possibly matching TRBD2 (5 bases). The germline CDR1 and CDR2 sequences are SGHRS and YFSETQ. CDR3 length equals 16 residues. Between the trimmed V and J ends, which lost 0 bases and 0 bases, there was a span of 13 bases.

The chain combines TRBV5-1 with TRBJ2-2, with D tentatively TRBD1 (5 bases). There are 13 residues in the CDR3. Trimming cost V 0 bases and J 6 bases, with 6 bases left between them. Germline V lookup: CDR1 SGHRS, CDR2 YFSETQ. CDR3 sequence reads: CASSLVGAGELFF. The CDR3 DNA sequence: TGCGCCAGCAGCTTGGTAGGGGCCGGGGAGCTGTTTTTT.

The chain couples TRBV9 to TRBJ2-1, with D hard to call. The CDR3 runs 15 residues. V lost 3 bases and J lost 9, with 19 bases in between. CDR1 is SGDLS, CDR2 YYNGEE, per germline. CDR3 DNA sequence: TGTGCCAGCAGCGCGGGCTTTCCCAGTCTTGGTGAGCAGTTCTTC. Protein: CASSAGFPSLGEQFF.

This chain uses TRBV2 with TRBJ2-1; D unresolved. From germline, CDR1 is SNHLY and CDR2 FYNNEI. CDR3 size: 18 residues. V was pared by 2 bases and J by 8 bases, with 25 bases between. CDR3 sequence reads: CASSERPSNFGQFYEQFF. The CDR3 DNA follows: TGTGCCAGCAGTGAACGGCCTAGTAATTTTGGGCAATTTTATGAGCAGTTCTTC.

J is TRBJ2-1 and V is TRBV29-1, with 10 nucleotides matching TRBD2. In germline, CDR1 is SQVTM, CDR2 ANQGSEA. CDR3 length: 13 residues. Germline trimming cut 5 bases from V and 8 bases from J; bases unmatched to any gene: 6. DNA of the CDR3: TGCAGCGTTCTAGCGGGAGCTTTCGATGAGCAGTTCTTC. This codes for CSVLAGAFDEQFF.

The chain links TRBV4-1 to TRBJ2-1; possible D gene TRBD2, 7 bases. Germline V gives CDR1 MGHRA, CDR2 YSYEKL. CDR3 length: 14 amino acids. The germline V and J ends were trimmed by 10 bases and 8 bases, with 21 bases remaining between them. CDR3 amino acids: CAIAPEGRGHEQFF. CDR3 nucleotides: TGCGCCATCGCGCCCGAGGGGCGGGGGCATGAGCAGTTCTTC.

The DNA of the CDR3 is TGCGCCAGCAGCTTGTGGCGGGAGGGTTCCGAGACCCAGTACTTC. Its protein product is CASSLWREGSETQYF. V gene TRBV5-1 combines with J gene TRBJ2-5, with 9 positions matching TRBD2. V lost 1 base, J lost 5 bases, and 6 bases stayed unmatched. The CDR3 length is 15 residues. Germline CDR1 SGHRS, CDR2 YFSETQ.

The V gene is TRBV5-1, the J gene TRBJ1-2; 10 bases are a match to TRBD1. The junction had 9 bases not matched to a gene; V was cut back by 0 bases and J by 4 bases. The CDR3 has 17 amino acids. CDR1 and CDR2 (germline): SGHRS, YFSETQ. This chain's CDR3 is CASSLGPGTGELYGYTF. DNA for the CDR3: TGCGCCAGCAGCTTGGGGCCCGGGACAGGGGAACTCTATGGCTACACCTTC.

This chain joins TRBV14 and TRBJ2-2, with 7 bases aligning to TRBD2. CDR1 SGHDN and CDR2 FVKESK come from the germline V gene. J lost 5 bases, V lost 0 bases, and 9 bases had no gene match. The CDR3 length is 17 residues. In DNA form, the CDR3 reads TGTGCCAGCAGCCAAGATGGAGGACTAGATTGGACCGGGGAGCTGTTTTTT. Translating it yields CASSQDGGLDWTGELFF.

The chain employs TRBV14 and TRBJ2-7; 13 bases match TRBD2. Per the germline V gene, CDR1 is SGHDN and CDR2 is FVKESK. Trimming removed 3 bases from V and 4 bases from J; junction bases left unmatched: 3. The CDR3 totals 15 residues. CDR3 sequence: CASSQGLAGLYEQYF. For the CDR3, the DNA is TGTGCCAGCAGCCAGGGACTAGCGGGGTTATACGAGCAGTACTTC.

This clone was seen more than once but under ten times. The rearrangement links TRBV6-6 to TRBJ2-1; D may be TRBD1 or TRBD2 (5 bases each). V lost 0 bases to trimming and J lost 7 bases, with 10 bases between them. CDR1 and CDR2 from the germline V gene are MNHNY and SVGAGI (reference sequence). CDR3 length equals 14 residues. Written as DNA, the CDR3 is TGTGCCAGCAGTTACTCGTCGGGGCGTAATGAGCAGTTCTTC. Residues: CASSYSSGRNEQFF.

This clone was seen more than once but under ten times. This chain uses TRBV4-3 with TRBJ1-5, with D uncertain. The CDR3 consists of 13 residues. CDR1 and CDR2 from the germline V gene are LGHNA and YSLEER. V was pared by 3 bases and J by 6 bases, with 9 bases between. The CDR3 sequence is CASSQRVSQPQHF. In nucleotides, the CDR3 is TGCGCCAGCAGCCAGAGGGTGAGTCAGCCCCAGCATTTT.

The CDR3 is CASSLGQGFEQYF. CDR3 nucleotides: TGTGCCAGCAGCCTGGGACAGGGCTTCGAGCAGTACTTC. V gene TRBV7-9 combines with J gene TRBJ2-7, with TRBD1 matching 9 bases. The CDR3 totals 13 residues. CDR1 and CDR2 from the germline V gene are SEHNR and FQNEAQ (reference sequence). The V segment lost 5 bases and the J segment 6 bases; nucleotides outside the gene matches: 5.

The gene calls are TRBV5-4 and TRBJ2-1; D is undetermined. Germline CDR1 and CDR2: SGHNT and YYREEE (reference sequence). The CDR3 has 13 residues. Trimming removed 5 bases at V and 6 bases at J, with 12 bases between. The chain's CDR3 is CASRRDLTNEQFF. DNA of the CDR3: TGTGCCAGCAGGAGAGATCTTACCAATGAGCAGTTCTTC.

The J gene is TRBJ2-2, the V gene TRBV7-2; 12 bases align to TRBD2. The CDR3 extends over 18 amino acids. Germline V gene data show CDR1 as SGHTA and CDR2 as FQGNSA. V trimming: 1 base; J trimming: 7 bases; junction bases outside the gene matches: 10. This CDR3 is CASSLGVLAGGFDGELFF. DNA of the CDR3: TGTGCCAGCAGCTTAGGCGTACTAGCGGGAGGTTTCGACGGGGAGCTGTTTTTT. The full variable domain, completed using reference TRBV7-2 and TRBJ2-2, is GAGVSQSPSNKVTEKGKDVELRCDPISGHTALYWYRQSLGQGLEFLIYFQGNSAPDKSGLPSDRFSAERTGGSVSTLTIQRTQQEDSAVYLCASSLGVLAGGFDGELFFGEGSRLTVL.

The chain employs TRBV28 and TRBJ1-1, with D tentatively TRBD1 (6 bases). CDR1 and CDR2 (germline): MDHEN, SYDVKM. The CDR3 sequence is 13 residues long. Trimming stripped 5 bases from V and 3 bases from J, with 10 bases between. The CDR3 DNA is TGTGCCAGCAGTCACAGGGAGTACACTGAAGCTTTCTTT. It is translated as CASSHREYTEAFF.

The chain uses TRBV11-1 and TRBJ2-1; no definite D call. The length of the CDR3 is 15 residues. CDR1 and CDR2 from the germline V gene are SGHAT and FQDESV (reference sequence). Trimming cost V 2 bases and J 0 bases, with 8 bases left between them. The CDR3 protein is CASSLLQSSYNEQFF. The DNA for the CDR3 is TGTGCCAGCAGCTTACTCCAAAGCTCCTACAATGAGCAGTTCTTC.

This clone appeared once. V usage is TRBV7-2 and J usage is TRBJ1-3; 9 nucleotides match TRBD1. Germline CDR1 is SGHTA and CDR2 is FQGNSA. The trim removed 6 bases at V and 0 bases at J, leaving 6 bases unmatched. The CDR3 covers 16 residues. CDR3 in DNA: TGTGCCAGCAGAGTCACAGGGGGCTTCTCTGGAAACACCATATATTTT. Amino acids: CASRVTGGFSGNTIYF. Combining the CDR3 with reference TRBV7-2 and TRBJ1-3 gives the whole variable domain GAGVSQSPSNKVTEKGKDVELRCDPISGHTALYWYRQSLGQGLEFLIYFQGNSAPDKSGLPSDRFSAERTGGSVSTLTIQRTQQEDSAVYLCASRVTGGFSGNTIYFGEGSWLTVV.

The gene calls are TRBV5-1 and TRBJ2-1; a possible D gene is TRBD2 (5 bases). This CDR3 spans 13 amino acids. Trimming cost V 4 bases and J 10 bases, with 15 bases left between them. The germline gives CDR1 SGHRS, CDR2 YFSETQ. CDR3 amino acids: CASSTDSAGEQFF. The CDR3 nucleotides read TGCGCCAGCAGCACGGACTCCGCCGGGGAGCAGTTCTTC. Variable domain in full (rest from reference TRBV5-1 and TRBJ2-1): KAGVTQTPRYLIKTRGQQVTLSCSPISGHRSVSWYQQTPGQGLQFLFEYFSETQRNKGNFPGRFSGRQFSNSRSEMNVSTLELGDSALYLCASSTDSAGEQFFGPGTRLTVL.

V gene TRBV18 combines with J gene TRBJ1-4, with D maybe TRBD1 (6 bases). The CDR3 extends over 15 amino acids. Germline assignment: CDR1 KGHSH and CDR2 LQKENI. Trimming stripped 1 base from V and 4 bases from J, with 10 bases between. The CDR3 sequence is CASSPLQGHNEKLFF. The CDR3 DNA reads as TGTGCCAGCTCACCACTGCAGGGGCATAATGAAAAACTGTTTTTT. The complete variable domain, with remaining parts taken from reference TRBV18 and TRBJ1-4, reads NAGVMQNPRHLVRRRGQEARLRCSPMKGHSHVYWYRQLPEEGLKFMVYLQKENIIDESGMPKERFSAEFPKEGPSILRIQQVVRGDSAAYFCASSPLQGHNEKLFFGSGTQLSVL.

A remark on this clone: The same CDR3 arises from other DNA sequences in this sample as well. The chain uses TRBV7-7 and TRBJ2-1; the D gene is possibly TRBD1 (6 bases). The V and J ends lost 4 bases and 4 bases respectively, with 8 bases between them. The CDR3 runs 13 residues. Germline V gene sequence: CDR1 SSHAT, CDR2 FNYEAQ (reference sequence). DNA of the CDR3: TGTGCCAGCAGCTCCGGACAGTACAATGAGCAGTTCTTC. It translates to CASSSGQYNEQFF.

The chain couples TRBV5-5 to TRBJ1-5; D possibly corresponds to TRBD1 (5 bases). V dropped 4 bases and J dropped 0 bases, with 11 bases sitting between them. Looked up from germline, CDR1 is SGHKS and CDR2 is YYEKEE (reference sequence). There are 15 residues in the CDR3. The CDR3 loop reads CASSADSYSNQPQHF. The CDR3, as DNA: TGTGCCAGCAGCGCCGACAGTTATAGCAATCAGCCCCAGCATTTT.

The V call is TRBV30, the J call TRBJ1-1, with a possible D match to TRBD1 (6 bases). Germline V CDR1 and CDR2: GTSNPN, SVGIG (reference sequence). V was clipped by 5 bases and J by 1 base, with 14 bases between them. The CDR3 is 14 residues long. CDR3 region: CAWRYRERNTEAFF. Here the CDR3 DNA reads TGTGCCTGGCGATACAGGGAACGGAACACTGAAGCTTTCTTT.